The T cell receptor beta chain described here comes from a study of blood T cell repertoires in COVID-19. Looking at the study overall: Sites across the United States, Italy and Spain contributed samples from acute and convalescent COVID-19.

The junction had 7 bases not matched to a gene; V was cut back by 4 bases and J by 2 bases. CDR1 and CDR2 (germline): SGHRS, YFSETQ. CDR3 length equals 15 residues. The repertoire was sequenced with immunoSEQ multiplex PCR; TCRdb's copy has only in-frame clones and lacks some. Altogether 80,000 to 90,000 clones are present, approximately 86% being singletons, with the ten largest covering 1.2%. This clone was recorded only once. The specimen sequenced was peripheral blood. The sequence was obtained from an older man with active or convalescent COVID-19. The genes are TRBV5-1 and TRBJ2-3, with 7 positions matching TRBD2. The CDR3 nucleotides are TGCGCCAGCAGCCTTCCCGGGGGGAACACAGATACGCAGTATTTT. Its translation is CASSLPGGNTDTQYF.